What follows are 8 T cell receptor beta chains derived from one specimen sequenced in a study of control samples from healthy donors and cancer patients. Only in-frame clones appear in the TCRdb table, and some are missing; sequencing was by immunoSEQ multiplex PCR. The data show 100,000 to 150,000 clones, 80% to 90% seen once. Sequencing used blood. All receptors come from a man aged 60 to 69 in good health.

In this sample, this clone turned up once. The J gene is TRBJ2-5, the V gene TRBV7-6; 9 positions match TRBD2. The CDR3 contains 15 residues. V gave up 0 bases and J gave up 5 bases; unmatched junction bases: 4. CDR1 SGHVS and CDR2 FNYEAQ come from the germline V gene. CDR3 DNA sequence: TGTGCCAGCAGCTTAGCGGTGCTAGCGGGGGAGACCCAGTACTTC. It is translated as CASSLAVLAGETQYF.

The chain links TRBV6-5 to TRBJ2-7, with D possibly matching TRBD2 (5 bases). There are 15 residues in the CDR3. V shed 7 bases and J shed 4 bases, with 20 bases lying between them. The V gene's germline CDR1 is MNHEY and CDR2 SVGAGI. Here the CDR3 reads CASKVPTRRGYEQYF. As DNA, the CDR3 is TGTGCCAGCAAGGTGCCGACTCGCCGGGGTTACGAGCAGTACTTC.

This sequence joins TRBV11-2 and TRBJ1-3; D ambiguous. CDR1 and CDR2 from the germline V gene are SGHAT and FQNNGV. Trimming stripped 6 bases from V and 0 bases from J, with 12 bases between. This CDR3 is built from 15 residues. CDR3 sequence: CASRLRENSGNTIYF. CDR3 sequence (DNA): TGTGCCAGCAGGCTGAGAGAAAACTCTGGAAACACCATATATTTT.

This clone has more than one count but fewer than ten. CDR3 region: CASSWDRGRLDYGYTF. The CDR3 DNA is TGTGCCAGCAGCTGGGACAGGGGGCGTCTTGACTATGGCTACACCTTC. This rearrangement joins TRBV5-4 to TRBJ1-2; TRBD1 aligns across 12 bases. Germline V gene lookup returns CDR1 SGHNT and CDR2 YYREEE (reference sequence). With 3 bases clipped from V and 3 bases from J, the junction kept 6 bases outside the gene matches. The CDR3 has 16 amino acids.

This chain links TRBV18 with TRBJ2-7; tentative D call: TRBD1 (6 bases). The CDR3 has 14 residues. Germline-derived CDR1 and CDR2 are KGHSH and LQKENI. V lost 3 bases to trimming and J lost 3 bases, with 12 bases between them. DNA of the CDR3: TGTGCCAGCTCACCGGGGGCCTTCGGCTACGAGCAGTACTTC. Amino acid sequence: CASSPGAFGYEQYF.

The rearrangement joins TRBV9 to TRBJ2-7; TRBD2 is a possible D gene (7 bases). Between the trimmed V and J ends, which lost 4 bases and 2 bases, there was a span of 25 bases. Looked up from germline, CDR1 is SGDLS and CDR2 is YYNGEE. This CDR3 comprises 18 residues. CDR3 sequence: CASSRSVTGGGVAYEQYF. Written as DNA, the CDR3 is TGTGCCAGCAGCCGGAGTGTTACGGGGGGCGGGGTGGCCTACGAGCAGTACTTC.

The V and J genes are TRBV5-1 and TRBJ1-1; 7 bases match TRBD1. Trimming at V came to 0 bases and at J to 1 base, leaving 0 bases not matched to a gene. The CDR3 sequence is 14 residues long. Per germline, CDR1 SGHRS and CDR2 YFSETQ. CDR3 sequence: CASSLAGGNTEAFF. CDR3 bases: TGCGCCAGCAGCTTGGCAGGGGGGAACACTGAAGCTTTCTTT. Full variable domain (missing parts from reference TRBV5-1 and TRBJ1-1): KAGVTQTPRYLIKTRGQQVTLSCSPISGHRSVSWYQQTPGQGLQFLFEYFSETQRNKGNFPGRFSGRQFSNSRSEMNVSTLELGDSALYLCASSLAGGNTEAFFGQGTRLTVV.

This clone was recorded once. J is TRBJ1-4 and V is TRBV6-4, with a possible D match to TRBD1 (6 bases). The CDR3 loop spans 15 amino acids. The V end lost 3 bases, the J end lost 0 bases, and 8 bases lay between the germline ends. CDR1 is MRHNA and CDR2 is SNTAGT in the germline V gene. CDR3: CASSESGATNEKLFF. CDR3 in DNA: TGTGCCAGCAGTGAATCAGGGGCAACTAATGAAAAACTGTTTTTT.